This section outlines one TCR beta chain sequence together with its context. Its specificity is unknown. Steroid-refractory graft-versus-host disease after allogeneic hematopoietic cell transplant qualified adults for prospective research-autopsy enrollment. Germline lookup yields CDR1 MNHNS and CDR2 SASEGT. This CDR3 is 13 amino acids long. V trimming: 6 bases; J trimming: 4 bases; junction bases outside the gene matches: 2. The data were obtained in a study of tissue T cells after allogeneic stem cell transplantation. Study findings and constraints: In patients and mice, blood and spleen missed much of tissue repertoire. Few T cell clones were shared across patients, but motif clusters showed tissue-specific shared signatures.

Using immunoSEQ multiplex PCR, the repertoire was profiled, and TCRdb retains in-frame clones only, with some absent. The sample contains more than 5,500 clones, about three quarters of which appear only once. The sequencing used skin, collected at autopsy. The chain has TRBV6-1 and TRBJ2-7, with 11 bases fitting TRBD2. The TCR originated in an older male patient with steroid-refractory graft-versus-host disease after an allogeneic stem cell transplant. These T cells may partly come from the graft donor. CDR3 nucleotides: TGTGCCAGCAGCCTAGCGGGGGGATACGAGCAGTACTTC. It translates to CASSLAGGYEQYF.